The source of this TCR beta chain is a study of blood T cell repertoires in COVID-19. On the study more broadly: Spain, Italy and the United States supplied samples that represented acute and convalescent COVID-19. Sample material is recorded as cDNA or gDNA derived from T cells, B-cell-depleted T cells, or PBMCs.

Produced via immunoSEQ multiplex PCR; TCRdb's table is partial and in-frame only. The sample shows 60,000 to 75,000 clones, roughly 72% of them seen only once. J was trimmed by 6 bases and V by 2 bases; bases with no gene match: 2. CDR1 and CDR2 from the germline V gene are MNHNY and SVGAGI (reference sequence). The CDR3 loop spans 16 amino acids. The sequenced sample consisted of peripheral blood. The TCR originated in a woman aged 45-65 years with active or convalescent COVID-19. The rearrangement joins TRBV6-6 to TRBJ2-2; the match to TRBD2 covers 14 bases. CDR3 sequence (DNA): TGTGCCAGCAGTTACCCGGGACTAGCGGGAGCCGGGGAGCTGTTTTTT. As protein: CASSYPGLAGAGELFF.